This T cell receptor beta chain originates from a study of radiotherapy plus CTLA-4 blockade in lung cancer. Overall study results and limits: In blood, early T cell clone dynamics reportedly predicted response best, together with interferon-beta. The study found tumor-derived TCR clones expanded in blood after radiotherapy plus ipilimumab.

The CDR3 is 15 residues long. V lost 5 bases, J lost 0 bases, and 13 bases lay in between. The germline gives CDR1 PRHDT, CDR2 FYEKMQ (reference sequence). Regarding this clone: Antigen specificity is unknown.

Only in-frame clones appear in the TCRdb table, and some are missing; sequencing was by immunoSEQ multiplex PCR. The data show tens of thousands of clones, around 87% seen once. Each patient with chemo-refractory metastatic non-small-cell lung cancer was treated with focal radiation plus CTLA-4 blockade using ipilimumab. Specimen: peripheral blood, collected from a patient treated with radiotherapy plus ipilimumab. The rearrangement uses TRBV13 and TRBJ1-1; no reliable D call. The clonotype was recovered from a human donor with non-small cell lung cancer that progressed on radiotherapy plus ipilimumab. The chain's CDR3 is CASSSWVNLNTEAFF. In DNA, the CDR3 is TGTGCCAGCAGCAGCTGGGTCAACCTGAACACTGAAGCTTTCTTT.